This T cell receptor (beta chain) was retrieved from a study of beta chain features in type 1 diabetes. Study-level points and caveats: In cDNA sequencing, cells with high TCR expression could be over-represented.

J gave up 8 bases and V 0 bases, and 5 bases lay outside the gene matches. Germline values: CDR1 GTSNPN, CDR2 SVGIG (reference sequence). This CDR3 is 14 amino acids long. Turning to this clone: No antigen is known for it.

The whole isolated RNA underwent reverse transcription, so sequencing captured expressed TCRB transcripts. The method was immunoSEQ multiplex PCR; TCRdb's version includes in-frame clones alone and lacks a portion of them. The data hold about 40,000 clones, with 49% observed a single time. This TCR was sampled from a woman under 30 in good health. The sequenced sample was central memory CD4+ T cells from blood. The V call is TRBV30, the J call TRBJ2-2, with 8 nucleotides matching TRBD2. In DNA, the CDR3 is TGTGCCTGGAGTGTACTACTAGCGGCTGGGGAGCTGTTTTTT. It specifies CAWSVLLAAGELFF. The full variable domain, with the rest looked up from reference TRBV30 and TRBJ2-2, is SQTIHQWPATLVQPVGSPLSLECTVEGTSNPNLYWYRQAAGRGLQLLFYSVGIGQISSEVPQNLSASRPQDRQFILSSKKLLLSDSGFYLCAWSVLLAAGELFFGEGSRLTVL.